The following is a TCR beta chain sequence with its context. Antigen unknown. The sample is drawn from a study of beta chain features in type 1 diabetes. Study findings and constraints: In the patient group, naive, central memory and Treg TCRB repertoires seemed more alike than in the healthy donor group.

The germline CDR1 and CDR2 sequences are MDHEN and SYDVKM. The CDR3 consists of 14 residues. J gave up 2 bases and V 8 bases, and 9 bases lay outside the gene matches. The authors reverse transcribed all of the isolated RNA, so sequencing captured expressed TCRB transcripts. Generated by immunoSEQ multiplex PCR, the TCRdb table keeps only in-frame clones and is missing some. The table includes around 140,000 clones, 9% to 10% detected once. Sample: central memory CD4+ T cells from blood. The sequence was collected from a woman aged 40 to 50 in good health. The V and J genes are TRBV28 and TRBJ2-7; 7 nucleotides agree with TRBD2. This CDR3 is CASHMAGVAYEQYF. CDR3 DNA sequence: TGTGCCAGCCACATGGCGGGGGTTGCCTACGAGCAGTACTTC.